A single sample gave rise to the 17 T cell receptor beta chains below, sequenced in a study of CD8+ T cells in alopecia areata. Following extraction, RNA underwent reverse transcription to cDNA, which served as the sequencing template. Assay used: immunoSEQ multiplex PCR; TCRdb lists only in-frame clones, some missing. The sample lists under 350,000 clones, over 45% occurring once. Treatment described: oral pan-JAK inhibitor, 5-10 mg twice daily. The sample was CD4+ T cells sorted from blood, taken at week 24, from a patient treated with tofacitinib. The receptor source for this set is a human donor with alopecia areata.

The chain has TRBV28 and TRBJ2-3; 10 positions agree with TRBD1. The CDR3 consists of 14 residues. Germline CDR1 reads MDHEN; CDR2 reads SYDVKM. V trimming: 9 bases; J trimming: 2 bases; junction bases outside the gene matches: 5. In DNA form, the CDR3 reads TGTGCCAGTGACAGGGGGCGCCTCACAGATACGCAGTATTTT. The encoded protein is CASDRGRLTDTQYF. Combining the CDR3 with reference TRBV28 and TRBJ2-3 gives the whole variable domain DVKVTQSSRYLVKRTGEKVFLECVQDMDHENMFWYRQDPGLGLRLIYFSYDVKMKEKGDIPEGYSVSREKKERFSLILESASTNQTSMYLCASDRGRLTDTQYFGPGTRLTVL.

DNA of the CDR3: TGCGCCAGCAGCCGACCTCCGAGGGGAGAAAGCTCTGGGGCCAACGTCCTGACTTTC. Protein: CASSRPPRGESSGANVLTF. The chain carries TRBV4-1 and TRBJ2-6; either TRBD1 or TRBD2 may supply D (5 bases each). Per the germline V gene, CDR1 is MGHRA and CDR2 is YSYEKL. This CDR3 comprises 19 residues. Trimming cost V 4 bases and J 0 bases, with 19 bases left between them.

This clone came up a few times. This chain links TRBV29-1 with TRBJ2-3; no definite D call. V dropped 7 bases and J dropped 1 base, with 9 bases sitting between them. The germline V gene encodes CDR1 SQVTM and CDR2 ANQGSEA. There are 12 residues in the CDR3. This CDR3 is CSGAEGTDTQYF. As DNA, the CDR3 is TGCAGCGGTGCTGAAGGCACAGATACGCAGTATTTT.

This sequence joins TRBV7-2 and TRBJ2-5; D is perhaps TRBD1 (5 bases). V was shortened by 7 bases and J by 1 base, with 10 bases between the two germline ends. There are 13 residues in the CDR3. CDR1 and CDR2 from the germline V gene are SGHTA and FQGNSA. The CDR3 region has the DNA TGTGCCAGCAAAAGGGGTTTCCAAGAGACCCAGTACTTC. The encoded protein is CASKRGFQETQYF.

The chain recombines TRBV5-1 with TRBJ1-6; 8 bases match TRBD1. J was trimmed by 5 bases and V by 2 bases; bases with no gene match: 3. The germline CDR1 and CDR2 sequences are SGHRS and YFSETQ. This CDR3 contains 15 residues. The CDR3 is CASSLPDRDNSPLHF. For the CDR3, the DNA is TGCGCCAGCAGCTTACCGGACAGGGATAATTCACCCCTCCACTTT.

The chain uses TRBV5-1 and TRBJ1-2; D is undetermined. V dropped 5 bases and J dropped 2 bases, with 13 bases sitting between them. The germline V gene encodes CDR1 SGHRS and CDR2 YFSETQ. The CDR3 runs to 14 residues. The CDR3 DNA reads TGCGCCAGCAGGTCGGTTGGACTGAACTATGGCTACACCTTC. It specifies CASRSVGLNYGYTF.

This clone was recorded a few times. The chain uses TRBV7-2 and TRBJ2-7; D remains ambiguous. The V end was cut by 5 bases, the J end by 5 bases, with 10 bases between. The CDR3 contains 12 residues. Germline V gene lookup returns CDR1 SGHTA and CDR2 FQGNSA. In nucleotides, the CDR3 is TGTGCCAGCAGCCCATTCGTCGACGAGCAGTACTTC. This encodes CASSPFVDEQYF.

J is TRBJ2-5 and V is TRBV11-1, with D possibly being TRBD1 (5 bases). The CDR3 loop spans 14 amino acids. Germline assignment: CDR1 SGHAT and CDR2 FQDESV (reference sequence). V was cut by 2 bases and J by 4 bases, with 11 bases left in between. The DNA of the CDR3 is TGTGCCAGCAGCTTACCGACAGAAGGAGAGACCCAGTACTTC. Amino acid sequence: CASSLPTEGETQYF.

The sample holds one count of this clone. The chain combines TRBV7-3 with TRBJ1-2; D is unresolved. Trimming stripped 5 bases from V and 7 bases from J, with 14 bases between. This CDR3 contains 13 residues. Germline V gene data show CDR1 as SGHTA and CDR2 as FQGTGA. This CDR3 reads CASSLDPSSGYTF. The CDR3, as DNA: TGTGCCAGCAGCCTGGACCCTTCGAGTGGCTACACCTTC.

The V gene is TRBV30, the J gene TRBJ2-1; D may be TRBD2 (7 bases). The CDR3 is made up of 13 amino acids. The V and J ends lost 4 bases and 6 bases respectively, with 13 bases between them. The germline V gene encodes CDR1 GTSNPN and CDR2 SVGIG (reference sequence). The CDR3 sequence is CAWINGGPNEQFF. DNA of the CDR3: TGTGCCTGGATAAACGGGGGGCCCAATGAGCAGTTCTTC.

The V gene is TRBV10-3, the J gene TRBJ2-2; 7 positions match TRBD2. Looked up from germline, CDR1 is ENHRY and CDR2 is SYGVKD. The CDR3 runs to 12 residues. Germline trimming cut 8 bases from V and 5 bases from J; bases unmatched to any gene: 2. The CDR3 loop is CAIPGGTGELFF. The DNA of the CDR3 is TGTGCCATCCCGGGGGGAACCGGGGAGCTGTTTTTT.

This chain uses TRBV30 with TRBJ1-1; no reliable D call. Deletions cut 2 bases from V and 4 bases from J, with 14 bases between. The germline CDR1 and CDR2 sequences are GTSNPN and SVGIG (reference sequence). This CDR3 has 14 amino acids. CDR3: CAWSKTLPGTEAFF. The CDR3 DNA is TGTGCCTGGAGTAAAACCCTACCGGGCACTGAAGCTTTCTTT.

This sequence joins TRBV4-1 and TRBJ2-1, with a possible D match to TRBD1 (5 bases). Germline V lookup: CDR1 MGHRA, CDR2 YSYEKL. This CDR3 spans 16 amino acids. V was cut by 1 base and J by 2 bases, with 12 bases left in between. CDR3: CASSQGGTGPYNEQFF. CDR3 coding DNA: TGCGCCAGCAGCCAAGGAGGAACAGGACCCTACAATGAGCAGTTCTTC.

The chain combines TRBV4-3 with TRBJ1-1; TRBD1 matches at 8 bases. Losses at the gene ends were 1 base for V and 10 bases for J; bases not matched to a gene: 8. CDR3 length: 14 amino acids. Per germline, CDR1 LGHNA and CDR2 YSLEER. DNA of the CDR3: TGCGCCAGCAGCCAAGGACTGACAGGGGTTGGAGCTTTCTTT. This translates into CASSQGLTGVGAFF.

This clone has a handful of counts. The chain uses TRBV18 and TRBJ2-5; no clear D. CDR1 is KGHSH and CDR2 is LQKENI in the germline V gene. The CDR3 loop spans 13 amino acids. V shed 4 bases and J shed 1 base, with 7 bases lying between them. The CDR3 loop reads CASSQYSQETQYF. CDR3 DNA sequence: TGTGCCAGCTCACAATACAGCCAAGAGACCCAGTACTTC.

V is TRBV7-8 and J is TRBJ1-1; D is unclear. Germline loops: CDR1 SGHVS, CDR2 FQNEAQ. This CDR3 comprises 12 residues. The V gene lost 1 base and the J gene lost 11 bases, with 11 bases spanning the gap. The DNA for the CDR3 is TGTGCCAGCAGCTTAGGAGGTGGGATTGCTTTCTTT. Its translation: CASSLGGGIAFF.

The chain employs TRBV7-9 and TRBJ2-4; maybe TRBD1 (6 bases). Germline CDR1 reads SEHNR; CDR2 reads FQNEAQ (reference sequence). V lost 5 bases and J 5 bases, leaving 13 bases between the germline ends. This CDR3 has 14 residues. For the CDR3, the DNA is TGTGCCAGCAGCCCGCCAGGGGCCGAAAACATTCAGTACTTC. Translated: CASSPPGAENIQYF.